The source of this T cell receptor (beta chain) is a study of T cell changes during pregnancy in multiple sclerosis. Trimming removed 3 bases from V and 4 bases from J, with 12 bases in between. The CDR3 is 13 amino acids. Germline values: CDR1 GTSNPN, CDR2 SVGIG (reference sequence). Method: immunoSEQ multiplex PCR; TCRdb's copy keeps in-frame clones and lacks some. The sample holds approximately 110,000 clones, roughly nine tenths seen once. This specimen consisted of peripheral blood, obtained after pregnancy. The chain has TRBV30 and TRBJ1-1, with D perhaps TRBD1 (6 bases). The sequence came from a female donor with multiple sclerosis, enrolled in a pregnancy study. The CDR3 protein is CAWSKQGFTEAFF. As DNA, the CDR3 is TGTGCCTGGAGCAAACAGGGATTCACTGAAGCTTTCTTT.